These 32 T cell receptor beta chains came from one sample sequenced in a study of early T cells in non-severe SARS-CoV-2 infection. TCRdb reanalysed the 5' RACE reads using MiXCR and keeps one entry per CDR3 protein. The profile shows roughly 48,000 distinct CDR3 sequences, 5.5% to 6.5% of them singletons. Sequenced material: whole blood. The receptors were sampled from an adult who was a healthcare worker with PCR-confirmed SARS-CoV-2 infection or an uninfected control (not recorded which).

The chain employs TRBV21-1 and TRBJ2-3; TRBD1 was called by the table and not checked on the DNA. TRBV21-1 is recorded as a pseudogene. CDR3 length: 15 residues. In DNA, the CDR3 is TGTGCCAGCAGCAAAGTCACTCTGGGGGCAGATACGCAGTATTTT. As protein: CASSKVTLGADTQYF.

This clonotype was seen repeatedly, ten times or more. The chain links TRBV7-2 to TRBJ2-7, with 9 bases fitting TRBD1. Germline trimming cut 3 bases from V and 2 bases from J; bases unmatched to any gene: 5. CDR3 length: 15 amino acids. The germline V gene encodes CDR1 SGHTA and CDR2 FQGNSA. The CDR3 is CASSFSTGGPYEQYF. The DNA for the CDR3 is TGTGCCAGCAGCTTCTCTACAGGGGGCCCCTACGAGCAGTACTTC.

The V gene is TRBV6-1, the J gene TRBJ1-2; D is perhaps TRBD1 (6 bases). V was trimmed by 8 bases and J by 2 bases, leaving 15 bases between them. CDR1 and CDR2 (germline): MNHNS, SASEGT. CDR3 length: 14 residues. In DNA, the CDR3 is TGTGCCAGCGCCGTCCACAGGGCCAACTATGGCTACACCTTC. Amino acids: CASAVHRANYGYTF.

With regard to this clonotype: A read error may explain this, as a much larger clone is one base away. The V call is TRBV6-5, the J call TRBJ2-7, with 7 bases aligning to TRBD1. Losses at the gene ends were 4 bases for V and 2 bases for J; bases not matched to a gene: 5. Germline CDR1 and CDR2: MNHEY and SVGAGI. The CDR3 length is 14 residues. The CDR3 region has the DNA TGTGCCAGCAGTTCCAGGACAGGCGCCTACGAGCAGTACTTC. It translates to CASSSRTGAYEQYF.

This clonotype was recorded at least ten times. This chain uses TRBV6-5 with TRBJ1-5; 8 positions match TRBD1. The CDR3 contains 15 residues. Germline lookup yields CDR1 MNHEY and CDR2 SVGAGI. The ends lost 0 bases at V and 5 bases at J; junction bases unmatched: 3. The CDR3 sequence: CASSYSGTGHQPQHF. As DNA, the CDR3 is TGTGCCAGCAGTTACTCCGGGACAGGACATCAGCCCCAGCATTTT.

This clonotype has at least ten counts. The V call is TRBV30, the J call TRBJ2-4; 10 bases match TRBD1. Germline V gene data show CDR1 as GTSNPN and CDR2 as SVGIG (reference sequence). V trimming: 4 bases; J trimming: 9 bases; junction bases outside the gene matches: 6. The CDR3 length is 13 residues. The CDR3 region is CAWNKDRGAIQYF. DNA for the CDR3: TGTGCCTGGAACAAGGACAGGGGGGCCATTCAGTACTTC. The variable domain in full, with the rest retrieved from reference TRBV30 and TRBJ2-4, is SQTIHQWPATLVQPVGSPLSLECTVEGTSNPNLYWYRQAAGRGLQLLFYSVGIGQISSEVPQNLSASRPQDRQFILSSKKLLLSDSGFYLCAWNKDRGAIQYFGAGTRLSVL.

A few counts support this clonotype. The chain recombines TRBV3-1 with TRBJ2-7; tentatively, D is TRBD1 or TRBD2 (5 bases each). The germline V and J ends were trimmed by 6 bases and 5 bases, with 17 bases remaining between them. Germline lookup yields CDR1 LGHDT and CDR2 YNNKEL (reference sequence). The CDR3 has 14 residues. The CDR3 DNA reads TGTGCCAGCAGTGACAGACTAAGTCTGGACGAGCAGTACTTC. It specifies CASSDRLSLDEQYF.

In its sample, this clonotype was seen many times. The V gene is TRBV4-3, the J gene TRBJ1-2, with a weak D call TRBD1 (5 bases). Germline V gives CDR1 LGHNA, CDR2 YSLEER. This CDR3 spans 19 amino acids. V lost 1 base, J lost 1 base, and 22 bases lay in between. DNA of the CDR3: TGCGCCAGCAGCCAAGTCGGAACGGGGACGGTAGGCCGTAACTATGGCTACACCTTC. It specifies CASSQVGTGTVGRNYGYTF.

The sample holds a few counts of this clonotype. CDR3 sequence (DNA): TGTGCCAGCAGCCAAGCACCCTACGAGCAGTACTTC. Protein product: CASSQAPYEQYF. The J gene is TRBJ2-7, the V gene TRBV14; D not certain. The CDR3 is made up of 12 amino acids. CDR1 and CDR2 from the germline V gene are SGHDN and FVKESK. V was trimmed by 1 base and J by 2 bases, leaving 3 bases between them.

This rearrangement joins TRBV15 to TRBJ1-1; D may be TRBD1 (5 bases). The CDR3 length is 13 residues. Germline assignment: CDR1 LNHNV and CDR2 YYDKDF (reference sequence). The V and J ends lost 6 bases and 8 bases respectively, with 16 bases between them. The CDR3 reads CATRKVVGTEAFF. The CDR3 DNA sequence: TGTGCCACCAGGAAAGTGGTAGGGACGGAAGCTTTCTTT.

A few counts support this clonotype. V usage is TRBV18 and J usage is TRBJ2-3, with 7 positions matching TRBD1. V lost 6 bases to trimming and J lost 2 bases; unmatched junction nucleotides: 11. This CDR3 contains 16 residues. Germline values: CDR1 KGHSH, CDR2 LQKENI. The CDR3 DNA reads TGTGCCAGCTCTCCATTCAGTGACAGGGACACAGATACGCAGTATTTT. This codes for CASSPFSDRDTDTQYF.

This CDR3 is CASRESLGEQFF. As DNA, the CDR3 is TGTGCCAGCAGGGAATCACTGGGTGAGCAGTTCTTC. The chain carries TRBV2 and TRBJ2-1; D not resolved. V gave up 6 bases and J gave up 9 bases, with 12 bases separating them. Looked up from germline, CDR1 is SNHLY and CDR2 is FYNNEI. The CDR3 consists of 12 residues.

There are many counts of this clonotype. The chain joins TRBV3-1 to TRBJ2-5, with 9 bases that match TRBD2. Losses at the gene ends were 7 bases for V and 2 bases for J; bases not matched to a gene: 5. Germline V lookup: CDR1 LGHDT, CDR2 YNNKEL (reference sequence). The CDR3 is 14 residues long. CDR3 DNA: TGTGCCAGCACCCTAGCGGGGAGACAAGAGACCCAGTACTTC. It translates to CASTLAGRQETQYF.

This clonotype was detected ten times or more. The CDR3 loop is CASSARAGAEDTQYF. DNA of the CDR3: TGTGCCAGCAGTGCGCGAGCGGGAGCTGAAGATACGCAGTATTTT. The chain is built from TRBV6-5 and TRBJ2-3; 8 positions agree with TRBD2. The germline V gene encodes CDR1 MNHEY and CDR2 SVGAGI. The CDR3 totals 15 residues. With 5 bases clipped from V and 5 bases from J, the junction kept 9 bases outside the gene matches.

This clonotype appeared many times. This chain links TRBV19 with TRBJ2-1; no definite D call. This CDR3 is built from 13 residues. The germline V and J ends were trimmed by 4 bases and 7 bases, with 11 bases remaining between them. Germline-derived CDR1 and CDR2 are LNHDA and SQIVND (reference sequence). The CDR3 here is CASSTWQVNEQFF. The CDR3 nucleotides are TGTGCCAGTAGTACATGGCAGGTAAATGAGCAGTTCTTC. The full variable domain, completed using reference TRBV19 and TRBJ2-1, is DGGITQSPKYLFRKEGQNVTLSCEQNLNHDAMYWYRQDPGQGLRLIYYSQIVNDFQKGDIAEGYSVSREKKESFPLTVTSAQKNPTAFYLCASSTWQVNEQFFGPGTRLTVL.

This clonotype was seen ten or more times. The rearrangement uses TRBV18 and TRBJ2-7, with a possible D match to TRBD2 (5 bases). The CDR3 is 15 amino acids. Germline CDR1 is KGHSH and CDR2 is LQKENI. Trimming pared 3 bases from V and 2 bases from J, leaving 14 bases between. DNA of the CDR3: TGTGCCAGCTCACCGGTCGGACTTCCCCCCTACGAGCAGTACTTC. This translates into CASSPVGLPPYEQYF.

This clonotype was seen many times. CDR3 sequence: CASKMRSGSYNEQFF. DNA of the CDR3: TGTGCCAGCAAAATGAGAAGCGGGAGCTACAATGAGCAGTTCTTC. The V and J genes are TRBV2 and TRBJ2-1; 8 bases line up with TRBD2. The CDR3 consists of 15 residues. The V gene end was trimmed by 7 bases and the J gene end by 3 bases; junction bases not matched to a gene: 8. CDR1 and CDR2 (germline): SNHLY, FYNNEI.

This clonotype was seen at least ten times. The rearrangement uses TRBV6-6 and TRBJ1-1, with D uncertain. This CDR3 is 13 amino acids long. CDR1 MNHNY and CDR2 SVGAGI come from the germline V gene (reference sequence). V was clipped by 8 bases and J by 1 base, with 11 bases between them. CDR3 amino acids: CASARKANTEAFF. CDR3 DNA: TGTGCCAGCGCCCGTAAAGCGAACACTGAAGCTTTCTTT.

This clonotype turned up a few times. V gene TRBV5-1 combines with J gene TRBJ1-6, with 9 bases aligning to TRBD1. Trimming removed 4 bases from V and 10 bases from J; junction bases left unmatched: 6. The CDR3 contains 14 residues. The V gene's germline CDR1 is SGHRS and CDR2 YFSETQ. This CDR3 is CASSLGQGRSPLHF. For the CDR3, the DNA is TGCGCCAGCAGCCTCGGACAGGGGCGATCACCCCTCCACTTT.

This clonotype turned up a few times. The chain has TRBV19 and TRBJ1-5; D is ambiguous. With 2 bases removed from V and 6 bases from J, the gap between germline ends came to 14 bases. The length of the CDR3 is 15 residues. Germline V gives CDR1 LNHDA, CDR2 SQIVND (reference sequence). CDR3 residues: CASSISIRASQPQHF. The DNA of the CDR3 is TGTGCCAGTAGTATATCGATCCGGGCAAGTCAGCCCCAGCATTTT.

Ten or more counts support this clonotype. The chain recombines TRBV10-2 with TRBJ2-1; maybe TRBD1 (6 bases). The germline V gene encodes CDR1 WSHSY and CDR2 SAAADI. This CDR3 comprises 14 residues. Deletions cut 10 bases from V and 2 bases from J, with 15 bases between. The CDR3 reads CATQGSLTYNEQFF. CDR3 nucleotide sequence: TGCGCCACCCAGGGGAGCCTCACCTACAATGAGCAGTTCTTC.

This clonotype has a count of ten or more. V is TRBV7-9 and J is TRBJ2-1; D uncertain. Looked up from germline, CDR1 is SEHNR and CDR2 is FQNEAQ (reference sequence). CDR3 length equals 12 residues. V lost 2 bases and J 14 bases, leaving 13 bases between the germline ends. In DNA form, the CDR3 reads TGTGCCAGCAGCTTACGCTCCGCGGAAGAGTTCTTC. This gives the protein CASSLRSAEEFF.

A few counts support this clonotype. CDR3 DNA: TGTGCCAGCAGCGCGATGGGCCGGCTTCCCGGGGAGCTGTTTTTT. Amino acid sequence: CASSAMGRLPGELFF. V and J are TRBV7-9 and TRBJ2-2; D gene unclear. CDR1 and CDR2 (germline): SEHNR, FQNEAQ (reference sequence). The CDR3 is 15 residues long. Between the trimmed V and J ends, which lost 5 bases and 6 bases, there was a span of 16 bases.

This clonotype was observed many times. J is TRBJ1-1 and V is TRBV30; no clear D. Per the germline V gene, CDR1 is GTSNPN and CDR2 is SVGIG (reference sequence). The V and J ends lost 8 bases and 5 bases respectively, with 9 bases between them. This CDR3 is built from 10 residues. The CDR3 spells CAGGETEAFF. CDR3 bases: TGTGCCGGCGGGGAGACTGAAGCTTTCTTT.

This clonotype was detected only a few times. V and J are TRBV20-1 and TRBJ2-2; D may be TRBD1 or TRBD2 (6 bases each). The CDR3 has 15 residues. V was pared by 3 bases and J by 6 bases, with 17 bases between. Germline CDR1 reads DFQATT; CDR2 reads SNEGSKA (reference sequence). The CDR3 nucleotides are TGCAGTGCTAGTCTTATGGGGGGCCGCCCCGGGGAGCTGTTTTTT. Protein: CSASLMGGRPGELFF.

In its sample, this clonotype was seen many times. This rearrangement joins TRBV28 to TRBJ2-1; 10 bases align to TRBD2. This CDR3 is 15 amino acids long. Germline V lookup: CDR1 MDHEN, CDR2 SYDVKM. V lost 10 bases and J lost 4; bases outside the gene matches: 10. The CDR3 region is CATNRQRGGYNEQFF. DNA of the CDR3: TGTGCCACCAATCGACAGCGGGGGGGGTACAATGAGCAGTTCTTC.

This clonotype appeared many times. This chain links TRBV7-2 with TRBJ1-1; a weak D match, TRBD1 (5 bases). Trimming stripped 3 bases from V and 13 bases from J, with 18 bases between. Germline values: CDR1 SGHTA, CDR2 FQGNSA. CDR3 size: 13 residues. This CDR3 reads CASSFRPVGDGFF. In DNA, the CDR3 is TGTGCCAGCAGCTTCCGCCCTGTGGGGGATGGTTTCTTT. Looking up the rest from reference TRBV7-2 and TRBJ1-1 gives the full variable domain: GAGVSQSPSNKVTEKGKDVELRCDPISGHTALYWYRQSLGQGLEFLIYFQGNSAPDKSGLPSDRFSAERTGGSVSTLTIQRTQQEDSAVYLCASSFRPVGDGFFGQGTRLTVV.

This clonotype was seen repeatedly, ten times or more. The rearrangement joins TRBV5-1 to TRBJ1-1; D uncertain. V lost 0 bases and J lost 4, with 13 bases in between. This CDR3 is 15 amino acids long. Germline CDR1 and CDR2: SGHRS and YFSETQ. The CDR3 coding sequence is TGCGCCAGCAGCTTGGGCGGGCAGGCGGGCACTGAAGCTTTCTTT. It specifies CASSLGGQAGTEAFF.

In its sample, this clonotype was seen many times. This chain links TRBV7-2 with TRBJ2-4; D gene unclear. V shed 5 bases and J shed 1 base, with 12 bases lying between them. The CDR3 is 15 amino acids. Germline-derived CDR1 and CDR2 are SGHTA and FQGNSA. In nucleotides, the CDR3 is TGTGCCAGCAGCCCGGTCGGGCTGGCCAAAAACATTCAGTACTTC. It codes for CASSPVGLAKNIQYF.

V is TRBV29-1 and J is TRBJ1-5, with D perhaps TRBD1 (5 bases). This CDR3 has 14 amino acids. In germline, CDR1 is SQVTM, CDR2 ANQGSEA. Trimming cost V 4 bases and J 2 bases, with 12 bases left between them. The CDR3, as DNA: TGCAGCGTTGGGACCGACAGTGGCAATCAGCCCCAGCATTTT. As protein: CSVGTDSGNQPQHF.

This clonotype was counted many times. The V and J genes are TRBV7-9 and TRBJ1-1; 11 bases are shared with TRBD1. Germline V CDR1 and CDR2: SEHNR, FQNEAQ (reference sequence). This CDR3 has 18 amino acids. The trim removed 3 bases at V and 1 base at J, leaving 10 bases unmatched. The CDR3 loop is CASSFQDRGRIANTEAFF. DNA of the CDR3: TGTGCCAGCAGCTTCCAGGACAGGGGGCGAATTGCGAACACTGAAGCTTTCTTT.

Many counts were recorded for this clonotype. The chain employs TRBV6-6 and TRBJ2-2; 9 bases match TRBD1. In germline, CDR1 is MNHNY, CDR2 SVGAGI (reference sequence). The CDR3 contains 14 residues. V gave up 10 bases and J gave up 4 bases; unmatched junction bases: 7. CDR3 in DNA: TGTGCCACCGGGGGACAGGGTGGCACCGGGGAGCTGTTTTTT. Translating gives CATGGQGGTGELFF.